The sequence of this T cell receptor (beta chain) was determined in a study of cytomegalovirus exposure and HLA in healthy donors (dated by TCRdb to the late 2010s). For the study in its entirety: An earlier analysis of approximately 640 of the donors reported about 290 Gb of sequence data and around 120 million unique TCR beta sequences from 150 million to 200 million T cells. In a later genetic analysis, genome-wide SNP genotypes for about three fifths of the roughly 670 donors were used, and that subset was treated as a discovery cohort. Across about 380 genotyped donors of the cohort, an average of approximately 200,000 unique TCR beta nucleotide sequences per donor were sequenced, and around 19% of those sequences were non-productive. The T cell repertoires of around 730 subjects were profiled by immunosequencing and related to cytomegalovirus serostatus. Donor age, sex, ethnicity and CMV serostatus were collected together with the repertoire data. HLA typing included class I and class II loci at four-digit resolution. The genetic ancestry cluster associated with self-reported Caucasian donors included approximately 85% of the 300 to 450 genotyped donors. The number of donors typed differed by locus, with about 629-630 for A, B, C, DRB1 and DQB1, more than 500 for DQA1, 600 to 610 for DPA1, and approximately 470 for DPB1. In addition to the first cohort of roughly 700 subjects, a separate validation cohort of 120 different subjects was used. Four to six DR-DQ haplotypes were handled as single units for association and clustering, since linkage in the cohort was strong. The aim of the study was to test whether cataloging public T cell receptors could identify signatures of past pathogen exposure. All discovery cohort repertoires had been generated using a single sequencing platform. To decide whether each TCR beta V gene segment behaved as functional or pseudogenic, an earlier analysis of nearly 600 of the donors relied on high-throughput TCR beta sequencing. The study combined high-throughput TCR immunosequencing, statistical association of individual TCRs with disease status, and machine learning to predict cytomegalovirus infection status. A later analysis re-examined previously published TCR beta repertoires from just over 650 donors and added high-resolution HLA genotyping to investigate patterns of TCR occurrence. In the later analysis, no new phenotypic data were used to find candidate immune exposures; instead, reliance was placed on TCR beta sequences and their occurrence across donors. Approximately 310 gigabases of sequencing data and around 85 million unique TCR sequences made up an early release that covered nearly 650 HLA-typed donors. Findings and caveats that apply to the study as a whole: According to a later analysis, parvovirus B19, influenza, CMV and Epstein-Barr virus appeared linked to several top co-occurrence clusters. Specific HLA alleles were associated with 15,000 to 20,000 TCR beta sequences at a false discovery rate of 0.05 in a later analysis. Correlated functional status among segregating V segments might be attributable to linkage disequilibrium, but an unknown experimental factor could not be ruled out. Because HLA typing was unavailable for some donors at each locus, only the typed subset was used in association tests. Strong co-occurrence of HLA alleles, especially DR and DQ, made assigning TCR associations to individual alleles difficult. A further reported finding was that TCR beta sequences accurately predicted the HLA-A and HLA-B alleles for most subjects in the first cohort. Compared with equally common non-associated chains, HLA-associated TCR beta chains in a later analysis were more clonally expanded and had lower generation probabilities. Some IMGT-functional V segments, including TRBV6-2 and TRBV6-3, could not be told apart with the 87-base-pair reads, so those segments were excluded. A later analysis found that most CMV-associated TCR beta chains appeared HLA-restricted, with HLA associations seemingly driven largely by CMV exposure. CMV serostatus was the only immune exposure information available for the cohort. According to a later analysis, TCR association rates differed among HLA loci, with DRB1 alleles showing the most associated TCRs and HLA-C alleles showing the fewest. The earlier analysis of some 540 of the donors excluded roughly 17 rarely observed V segments, including chromosome 9 orphons, because counts were too low. In the study, some 160 TCR beta chains were listed as associated with cytomegalovirus. According to a later genetic analysis, donors in an Asian-associated ancestry cluster had fewer N-insertions in productive TCRs than the approximately 630-donor mean. The authors suggested that the approach could potentially be generalized to other disease states and immunological phenotypes. In vitro tests confirmed that a few of the cytomegalovirus-associated TCR beta chains recognize cytomegalovirus antigens. The classifier was reported to diagnose cytomegalovirus status with high specificity and sensitivity in both the original cohort and the validation cohort. Broadly in line with IMGT annotations, most TCR beta V segments showed up in productive rearrangements about 87% or about 30% of the time in an earlier analysis of several hundred of the donors. A cluster of highly shared sequence variants was judged likely to represent a technical artifact of the sequencing pipeline. V-gene and J-gene trimming of TCR beta chains was associated with a missense DCLRE1C variant in a later genetic analysis, and the association was replicated in an independent cohort. In this cohort, only TCR beta chains were sequenced, and detectable features were limited by the absence of alpha or paired-chain data. While some public TCRs were present in many individuals, most TCR sequences turned up only very rarely across donors. Presence/absence analyses assumed roughly uniform sequencing depth across donors, an assumption that may not hold.

In regard to this clone: Its antigen remains undetermined. The sample holds no much larger clone one base away, and base qualities are not on file.

Library preparation employed the immunoSEQ multiplex PCR assay. A mixture of 60 forward primers for TCR Vbeta segments and 13 reverse primers for TCR Jbeta segments was used in the multiplex PCR. The CDR3 region of rearranged TCR beta genes was amplified from genomic DNA with a multiplex PCR assay. The amplified TCR beta libraries were sequenced on the Illumina HiSeq System as 87-base-pair reads. Per the source publication's procedure: A later analysis counted some 80 million unique TCR beta chains across the 666 repertoires, and some 12 million of these chains were shared by at least two donors. To remove PCR and sequencing errors, raw reads were error-corrected and collapsed into unique sequences using a nearest-neighbor algorithm that merged closely related sequences. Alignment of CDR3 sequences to IMGT reference sequences was used to assign V, D and J gene segments. For a sequence to be retained, at least a six-nucleotide match to both a V gene segment and a J gene segment was required. Rearrangements were classified as productive when the CDR3 lacked stop codons and remained in frame with V and J, and all other rearrangements were classified as non-productive. CDR3 was defined by IMGT convention, running from the second conserved V-encoded cysteine to the conserved J-encoded phenylalanine. The earlier analysis of 550 to 650 of the donors excluded any sequence lacking an unambiguous match to a single V gene segment. In an earlier analysis of a few hundred of the donors, a V segment was called functional when productive rearrangements were above 56.7%, and segregating when the standard deviation between donors exceeded 5%. A statistical classification framework was built to diagnose cytomegalovirus status from the catalog of TCR beta chain sequences. A later analysis assigned V and J genes by comparing TCR nucleotide sequences with IMGT/GENE-DB human TR gene sequences. The TCRdist pipeline was used in a later analysis to assign CDR3 sequences and most-parsimonious VDJ recombination scenarios. In a later analysis, every TCR beta chain was defined by the combination of its CDR3 amino acid sequence and its V-gene family, and reads without a unique V-gene family were dropped. As a way to deal with suspected cross-contamination and a sequencing artifact, a later analysis dropped 450 to 600 nucleotide sequences that were highly shared and had low generation probability. A later analysis calculated a clonal expansion index for each public chain from normalized within-repertoire ranks of inferred template counts. A later analysis computed generation probabilities with a VDJ recombination model fitted to out-of-frame rearrangements, and checked the results against IGoR. Hypergeometric tests were used in a later analysis to score TCR-TCR, TCR-HLA and TCR-CMV co-occurrence, with a repertoire-size bias correction applied to the TCR pairs. In a later analysis, false discovery rates were estimated by permuting HLA or CMV assignments 20 times. In a later analysis, co-occurring TCRs were grouped using DBSCAN, and TCRdist sequence similarity was added for clustering within HLA-allele-positive subsets. Repertoires with fewer than 30,000 or more than 120,000 public chains, plus five repertoires with anomalous nucleotide sharing, were excluded from co-occurrence clustering. TCRdb took this table from immuneACCESS and kept in-frame rearrangements with V and J called. Such tables lack part of the clones; where checked against another copy, unresolved V genes explain under half of the gap, and the rest is unexplained. V and J calls and clone size are given by that table; D and trimming were obtained from the DNA. Within this sample are about 77,000 clones, with approximately 78% of them counted one time only. Jointly, the top ten make up around 3% of the sample.

The germline V gene sets CDR1 to MGHDK and CDR2 to SYGVNS. V is shortened by 3 bases, J by 8 bases, and the region joining them spans 7 bases. The CDR3 has 11 amino acids, counting the end cysteine and phenylalanine. The DNA shown is the 33-base CDR3, in frame from base 1. The cohort comprised 550 to 700 healthy bone marrow donors. At the time of sampling, every cohort member was nominally healthy, though immune exposures that went unrecorded were likely present. The donor was CMV seronegative and was included in the group of approximately 350 seronegative cohort members. A peripheral blood sample was provided by each donor, and peripheral blood mononuclear cells were used for TCR beta sequencing. The Qiagen DNeasy Blood Extraction Kit was used to extract genomic DNA from the blood cell samples.

The TCR was taken from a man in his forties in good health and CMV-seronegative. Sequencing was done on a sample of PBMCs. The rearranged segments are TRBV25-1 and TRBJ1-1, with no D gene named confidently. The nucleotide sequence reads TGTGCCAGCAGTGATCGTCAGGAAGCTTTCTTT. Its coded protein is CASSDRQEAFF. The CDR3 plus the reference TRBV25-1 and TRBJ1-1 genes for the other parts give the full variable domain: EADIYQTPRYLVIGTGKKITLECSQTMGHDKMYWYQQDPGMELHLIHYSYGVNSTEKGDLSSESTVSRIRTEHFPLTLESARPSHTSQYLCASSDRQEAFFGQGTRLTVV.